Each of the 9 T cell receptor beta chains below was sequenced from the same sample in a study of blood T cells in healthy people across ages. Using a J-beta primer mix together with a sample-barcoded 5' primer, a second PCR was run for about 6 to 11 cycles. MiXCR, applied by TCRdb to the 5' RACE reads, yields one record per CDR3 protein. This sample has some 1.6 million distinct CDR3 sequences, with roughly a third found just once. The specimen sequenced was blood. These receptors all come from a woman younger than 45 in good health.

This clonotype has a handful of counts. The genes are TRBV12-3 or TRBV12-4 and TRBJ2-7; D ambiguous. The CDR3 covers 16 residues. The germline V and J ends were trimmed by 7 bases and 2 bases, with 21 bases remaining between them. CDR3 amino acids: CASMASSGPGTYEQYF. The CDR3 nucleotides read TGTGCCAGCATGGCTTCGAGTGGTCCCGGAACCTACGAGCAGTACTTC.

This clonotype came up a few times. The chain joins TRBV20-1 to TRBJ2-7, with D unclear. The CDR3 covers 14 residues. Trimming took off 1 base at V and 2 bases at J, with 12 bases between the two ends. Germline CDR1 is DFQATT and CDR2 is SNEGSKA (reference sequence). Here the CDR3 reads CSARVLGRPYEQYF. As DNA, the CDR3 is TGCAGTGCTAGAGTTTTGGGAAGGCCCTACGAGCAGTACTTC.

To note about this clonotype: A much larger clone lies a single base off, so this may be a read error. The chain carries TRBV11-2 and TRBJ2-5, with D possibly matching TRBD1 (6 bases). Germline V CDR1 and CDR2: SGHAT, FQNNGV. This CDR3 spans 16 amino acids. The V end was cut by 5 bases, the J end by 5 bases, with 21 bases between. As DNA, the CDR3 is TGTGCCAGCAGCCCCCCGACATCATCGAGGGGGGAGACCCAGTACTTC. Amino acids: CASSPPTSSRGETQYF. The complete variable domain, with remaining parts taken from reference TRBV11-2 and TRBJ2-5, reads EAGVAQSPRYKIIEKRQSVAFWCNPISGHATLYWYQQILGQGPKLLIQFQNNGVVDDSQLPKDRFSAERLKGVDSTLKIQPAKLEDSAVYLCASSPPTSSRGETQYFGPGTRLLVL.

The table lists this clonotype with many counts. The chain uses TRBV3-1 and TRBJ2-7; D is ambiguous. The CDR3 length is 11 residues. The germline V and J ends were trimmed by 1 base and 5 bases, with 3 bases remaining between them. In germline, CDR1 is LGHDT, CDR2 YNNKEL (reference sequence). The DNA of the CDR3 is TGTGCCAGCAGCCAAGGCCACGAGCAGTACTTC. Protein sequence: CASSQGHEQYF.

This clonotype has at least ten counts. Compared with germline, one end of the junction differs, possibly owing to a read error. The chain employs TRBV20-1 and TRBJ2-7; D possibly matches TRBD1 or TRBD2 (6 bases each). The CDR3 consists of 12 residues. Germline V CDR1 and CDR2: DFQATT, SNEGSKA (reference sequence). As DNA, the CDR3 is TGCAGCGCTAGGGGGGTCTCCTACGAGCAGTACTTC. It encodes CSARGVSYEQYF.

The V gene is TRBV11-2, the J gene TRBJ2-7, with 8 bases that match TRBD1. CDR1 is SGHAT and CDR2 is FQNNGV in the germline V gene. The J segment lost 6 bases and the V segment lost 4 bases, leaving 8 bases of the junction unmatched. The CDR3 consists of 14 residues. The CDR3 reads CASSSLTGVLEQYF. CDR3 nucleotides: TGTGCCAGCAGCTCTCTGACAGGGGTGCTCGAGCAGTACTTC.

This rearrangement joins TRBV9 to TRBJ2-1; D is tentatively TRBD1 or TRBD2 (5 bases each). Between the trimmed V and J ends, which lost 6 bases and 4 bases, there was a span of 17 bases. Germline CDR1 SGDLS, CDR2 YYNGEE. This CDR3 contains 15 residues. The CDR3 DNA sequence: TGTGCCAGCACCCGACCCGGGACGGTATACAATGAGCAGTTCTTC. Its translation: CASTRPGTVYNEQFF.

This clonotype has ten or more counts. The chain links TRBV7-2 to TRBJ2-7; the D gene is possibly TRBD2 (6 bases). The V and J ends lost 1 base and 7 bases respectively, with 17 bases between them. Germline assignment: CDR1 SGHTA and CDR2 FQGNSA. CDR3 size: 15 residues. CDR3 loop: CASSLEVWTEGEQYF. CDR3 nucleotide sequence: TGTGCCAGCAGCTTAGAAGTCTGGACGGAGGGGGAGCAGTACTTC.

This clonotype was observed a handful of times. The chain combines TRBV7-9 with TRBJ2-5; D might be TRBD2 (6 bases). Trimming cost V 0 bases and J 5 bases, with 13 bases left between them. CDR1 is SEHNR, CDR2 FQNEAQ, per germline (reference sequence). The CDR3 contains 15 residues. Written as DNA, the CDR3 is TGTGCCAGCAGCTTAGCGGGGGGTTACCTGGAGACCCAGTACTTC. This translates into CASSLAGGYLETQYF.